The table lists the clone carrying this T cell receptor (beta chain) with a count of one. In the original workflow: How many nucleated cells were present was estimated from reference gene primer amplification. Some clones are missing from TCRdb's copy, which holds only in-frame ones; the method was immunoSEQ multiplex PCR. That table is the source of V, J and clone size, and D and trimming were worked out from the DNA. The table has 35,000 to 45,000 clones, about 90% seen once. Trimming took 1 base from V and 3 from J; bases not matched to a gene: 6. CDR3 length equals 16 residues. Germline V gene data show CDR1 as SGHRS and CDR2 as YFSETQ. The data stem from a study of blood T cell repertoires in COVID-19. Looking at the study overall: The cDNA or gDNA used as material had been derived from T cells, B-cell-depleted T cells, or PBMCs.

V gene TRBV5-1 combines with J gene TRBJ2-7; 11 bases agree with TRBD1. Sequenced: peripheral blood. This receptor was identified in a middle-aged man with active COVID-19. This CDR3 reads CASSLLPGQGVYEQYF. The CDR3 DNA reads as TGCGCCAGCAGCTTGCTCCCGGGACAGGGGGTCTACGAGCAGTACTTC.